This T cell receptor (beta chain) was sequenced for a study of CD4 T cells in relation to SARS-CoV-2 and coronaviruses (dated by TCRdb to the early 2020s). Turning to the overall study: The ViraFEST assay cultured PBMCs with antigen for roughly 11 days, then sequenced TCR beta CDR3s to find antigen-specific clonal expansions. Expansion assays from other donors in the study were sequenced with a different, Illumina-based TCR-beta assay. The study assessed, at the TCR clonotype level, memory CD4+ T cell crossreactivity between SARS-CoV-2 and common cold coronavirus spike proteins. Using patient-derived lymphoblastoid cell lines, the shared crossreactive spike epitopes were mapped to their HLA restriction. The Adaptive Biotechnologies TCR-sequencing kit was used to sequence samples from a few pre-COVID donors and the naive versus memory experiments, whereas other data were Illumina-based. An HIV-1 Nef peptide pool or a culture without peptide was used as the negative reference condition. The investigation overall reported the following: Roughly 64% of donors had memory CD4+ clonotypes that crossrecognized SARS-CoV-2 and at least one common cold coronavirus spike. Because the crossreactivity analysis focused on spike protein, crossreactivity against other viral proteins was not assessed. No donor contributed both pre-pandemic and post-infection samples, which limited tracing the source of pre-existing responses. Crossreactive clones showed significantly weaker SARS-CoV-2-driven expansion than monoreactive clones, consistent with antigenic imprinting. The study was limited by small numbers of patients and tested TCRs.

The CDR3 runs 14 amino acids, cysteine and phenylalanine included. Here the CDR3 DNA is all that survives: 42 bases in frame from base 1. The germline V gene (reference sequence) yields MNHEY for CDR1 and SMNVEV for CDR2. The junction shows trimming of 2 bases on V and 11 bases on J, and the gene matches do not reach 10 bases of it. CD4+ T cells from unexposed donors were collected before the COVID-19 pandemic (2011-2018). After less than eleven days of culture, CD4+ T cells were isolated with the EasySep CD4+ T cell isolation kit. Unexposed donor CD4+ T cells were tested for reactivity to SARS-CoV-2 S and N and four common cold coronavirus spike pools, as cell number allowed. PBMCs were cultured at roughly 2.2 million per well in IMDM supplemented with approximately 5% human AB serum and approximately 9.8 IU/ml IL-2. Half of the culture medium was replaced with fresh IL-2-containing medium on days 3 and 7. In general, triplicate replicate wells were used for every peptide culture condition. Leukapheresis product for the unexposed donors was purchased commercially. Ficoll-Paque PLUS gradient centrifugation was used to isolate PBMCs from leukapheresis product or whole blood. PBMCs were either used fresh in the expansion assay or cryopreserved at -140 degrees C. The QIAamp Micro DNA Kit was used to extract genomic DNA from the CD4+ T cells.

Worth noting for this clone: This receptor's antigen is unknown. Per-base qualities were not stored, and no clone one base away is much larger.

Receptor amplification or capture employed the immunoSEQ multiplex PCR assay. In the authors' own workflow: During preprocessing, nonproductive sequences were removed, as were CDR3s that did not start with C, did not end with F or W, or were shorter than 7 amino acids. The MANAFEST web app was used to call antigen-specific clonotypes on the basis of expansion compared with the reference and with other culture wells. A clone was considered positive if the clone showed significant expansion compared with the reference culture in 2 of 3 replicate wells at an FDR below 0.05. For a clone to be considered positive, significant expansion relative to all other tandem wells and an odds ratio above 5 were also required. CDR3 homology was measured as pairwise Levenshtein distance, computed with the stringdist R package after trimming three terminal residues from each end. TCRdb stores this immuneACCESS table with in-frame sequences only. Part of the clones is absent; in the studies checked, under half of the shortfall reflects unresolved V genes, and no reason is known for the rest. V and J calls and clone size are those listed in that table; D and trimming were worked out from the DNA. This sample is represented by 20,000 to 25,000 clones; about 79% of them were singletons. The ten largest clones capture approximately 13% of the sample.

This sequence was found in a human donor in good health. Rearrangement joined TRBV27 to TRBJ1-1, with 8 middle bases fitting TRBD1. Input material: CD4+ T cells from PBMCs, cultured in vitro. The CDR3 has the sequence CASSLAGGKVEAFF. The bases read TGTGCCAGCAGTTTAGCAGGGGGCAAGGTCGAGGCTTTCTTT.